The text below deals with one T cell receptor (beta chain). Its cognate antigen is unknown. This record comes from a study of T cells in localized non-small cell lung cancer. Whole-study findings and limits: In adjacent lung appeared a median around 55 of the top 100 tumor clones. Only one tumor region went through sequencing, so heterogeneity may still be there. The study found T cell clonality highest in uninvolved adjacent lung, above tumor. Higher blood T cell density went with longer overall survival.

Sequencing was performed with immunoSEQ multiplex PCR; in TCRdb, only in-frame clones are kept and a portion is missing. The repertoire holds 55,000 to 65,000 clones, with over 85% as singletons. V was shortened by 1 base and J by 0 bases, with 6 bases between the two germline ends. The CDR3 length is 15 residues. Germline CDR1 and CDR2: SEHNR and FQNEAQ (reference sequence). The clonotype originates from a man aged 40-75 years with stage I squamous cell lung carcinoma. V gene TRBV7-9 combines with J gene TRBJ1-4; D not certain. The input for sequencing was peripheral blood, taken before any cancer treatment. The CDR3 region has the DNA TGTGCCAGCAGCTTAGTCGGGACAACTAATGAAAAACTGTTTTTT. The encoded protein is CASSLVGTTNEKLFF.